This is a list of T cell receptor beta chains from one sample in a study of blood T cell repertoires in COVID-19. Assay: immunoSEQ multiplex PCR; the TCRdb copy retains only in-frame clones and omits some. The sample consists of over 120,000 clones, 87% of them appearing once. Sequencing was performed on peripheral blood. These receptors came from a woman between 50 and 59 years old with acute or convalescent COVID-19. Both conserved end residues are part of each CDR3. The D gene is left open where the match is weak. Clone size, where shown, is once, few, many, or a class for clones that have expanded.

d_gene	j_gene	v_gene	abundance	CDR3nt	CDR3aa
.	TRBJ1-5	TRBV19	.	TGTGCCAGTAGTATAGTACGGGGCAATCAGCCCCAGCATTTT	CASSIVRGNQPQHF
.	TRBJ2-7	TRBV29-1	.	TGCAGCGTTGGGGGGGAGGACGAGCAGTACTTC	CSVGGEDEQYF
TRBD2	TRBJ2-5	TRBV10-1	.	TGCGCCAGCAGTGACATGACTAGCGGGAGGGCCCGTGAGACCCAGTACTTC	CASSDMTSGRARETQYF
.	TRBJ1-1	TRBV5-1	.	TGCGCCAGCAGCTTATCCGTAGGACAGAACACTGAAGCTTTCTTT	CASSLSVGQNTEAFF
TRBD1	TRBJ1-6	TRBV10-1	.	TGCGCCAGCAGCGACCCGGGACAGCCCAATTCACCCCTCCACTTT	CASSDPGQPNSPLHF
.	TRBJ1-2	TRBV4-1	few	TGCGCCAGCAGCCATGGACAGTCCTATGGCTACACCTTC	CASSHGQSYGYTF
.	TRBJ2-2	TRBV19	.	TGTGCCAGTAGTATAGCAGGGGGGTGGACCGGGGAGCTGTTTTTT	CASSIAGGWTGELFF
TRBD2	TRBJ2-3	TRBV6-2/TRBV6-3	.	TGTGCCAGCAGTTACCTGGGACTAGCGGGGGGACGCACAGATACGCAGTATTTT	CASSYLGLAGGRTDTQYF
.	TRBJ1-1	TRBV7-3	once	TGTGCCAGCAGCTTAAACTGGTTCACTGAAGCTTTCTTT	CASSLNWFTEAFF
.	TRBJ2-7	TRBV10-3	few	TGTGCCATCTTGGGGAGCTCCTACGAGCAGTACTTC	CAILGSSYEQYF
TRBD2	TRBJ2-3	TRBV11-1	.	TGTGCCAGCAGCGGTCGGACTAGCGGGGGGACAGATACGCAGTATTTT	CASSGRTSGGTDTQYF
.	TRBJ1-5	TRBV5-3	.	TGTGCCAATGAGGGGGTATACTGCAATCAGCCCCAGCATTTT	CANEGVYCNQPQHF
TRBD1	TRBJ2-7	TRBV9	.	TGTGCCAGCAGCGTAACCGGACAGGGGGCCTACGAGCAGTACTTC	CASSVTGQGAYEQYF
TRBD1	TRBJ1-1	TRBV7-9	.	TGTGCCAGCAGCTTTTTCGGGACAGAGAACACTGAAGCTTTCTTT	CASSFFGTENTEAFF